A selection of T cell receptor beta chains follows, all from one sample in a study of beta chain features in type 1 diabetes. Assay: immunoSEQ multiplex PCR; the TCRdb copy retains only in-frame clones and omits some. The sample records around 250,000 clones, around 24% being singletons. Sequenced material: naive CD4+ T cells from blood. These receptors were collected from a woman in her 30s with type 1 diabetes. CDR3s include the opening cysteine and the closing phenylalanine or tryptophan. D genes are given only for firm matches.

d_gene	v_gene	CDR3aa
-	TRBV30	CAWSVLGEQYF
-	TRBV30	CAWSLRSDTEAFF
-	TRBV7-2	CASSFPGSYEQYF
TRBD1	TRBV7-9	CASSFDRATLYTEAFF
-	TRBV29-1	CSVDRGWGNYGYTF
TRBD1	TRBV6-5	CASSETGRETQYF
-	TRBV4-1	CASSPNPGGDYGYTF
TRBD2	TRBV10-3	CAISGGLAGDGGELFF
-	TRBV18	CASSPASQGTEAFF
-	TRBV11-2	CASSPRIWSGLNEQFF
TRBD2	TRBV9	CASSVGTSGSTDTQYF
-	TRBV29-1	CSVVIDLDSYEQYF
TRBD1	TRBV5-1	CASSLGDRLNIQYF
TRBD1	TRBV7-9	CASSLRGQGIDEKLFF
-	TRBV9	CASSVAFPGNEQFF
TRBD1	TRBV28	CASSFPTGTGLNEQFF
TRBD2	TRBV5-1	CASSGGEGAPYNEQFF
-	TRBV5-1	CASSLMGLQETQYF
TRBD1	TRBV16	CASSLRDSLNTEAFF
TRBD2	TRBV28	CASRKAGGNYEQYF
-	TRBV30	CAWRREEDTEAFF
-	TRBV2	CASSERGKGHVPQHF